These 2 T cell receptor beta chains were sequenced from one sample in a study of type 1 regulatory T cells. Which antigens these TCRs recognize remains unknown. In TCRdb, the reads were re-called with MiXCR into one record per CDR3 protein. The table shows about 65,000 distinct CDR3 sequences, with nearly 50% occurring only once. The sequenced material came from cultured non-Tr1 T cells, either the whole culture or a sorted T cell fraction (not recorded which). These receptors were obtained from a human donor in good health.

The chain employs TRBV24-1 and TRBJ2-6, with a weak D call TRBD1 (6 bases). The CDR3 loop spans 12 amino acids. The V and J ends lost 5 bases and 13 bases respectively, with 11 bases between them. Germline V gene data show CDR1 as KGHDR and CDR2 as SFDVKD. CDR3 nucleotide sequence: TGTGCCACCAGTGTGACAGGAACAGTCCTGACTTTC. Its protein product is CATSVTGTVLTF.

This clonotype turned up a few times. This chain connects TRBV7-2 to TRBJ2-3; 7 bases fit TRBD1. CDR3 size: 16 residues. Trimming cost V 5 bases and J 1 base; bases outside gene matches: 9. Per the germline V gene, CDR1 is SGHTA and CDR2 is FQGNSA. Here the CDR3 reads CASSTRQGKGTDTQYF. Here the CDR3 DNA reads TGTGCCAGCAGCACTAGACAGGGAAAGGGCACAGATACGCAGTATTTT.